This is a list of T cell receptor beta chains from one sample in a study of human T cells and chemical hapten exposure. One entry per CDR3 protein, called by TCRdb with MiXCR from the RACE reads. The sample includes approximately 41,000 distinct CDR3 sequences, over 3.5% of them seen just once. The sample here was whole blood, taken in connection with sensitization to the hapten diphenylcyclopropenone (DPC). The receptors stem from a man aged 45 to 65 with alopecia areata. Some clones in this sample may be carry-over from other donors' samples. The CDR3 runs from the conserved cysteine through the conserved F or W.

V gene,J gene,CDR3 protein
TRBV3-1,TRBJ1-2,CASSPGQAYGYTF
TRBV7-2,TRBJ2-3,CASSPYTDTQYF
TRBV7-2,TRBJ2-7,CASSKDPSYEQYF
TRBV4-1,TRBJ1-5,CASSQGRGGNQPQHF
TRBV29-1,TRBJ2-3,CSVVSGRRGYTDTQYF
TRBV7-2,TRBJ1-4,CASSPGPGHEKLFF
TRBV7-9,TRBJ1-2,CASSAGGSGYTF
TRBV12-3/TRBV12-4,TRBJ1-2,CASSLEGKSNYGYTF
TRBV6-2/TRBV6-3,TRBJ2-2,CASSYMLAGGHKNTGELFF
TRBV7-2,TRBJ1-1,CASTEAAPHAEAFF
TRBV24-1,TRBJ2-3,CATQRADTQYF
TRBV28,TRBJ1-4,CASSLGGIDVEKLFF
TRBV27,TRBJ2-2,CASSRLTQGSDGELFF
TRBV20-1,TRBJ2-7,CSATRGAGVTEQYF
TRBV27,TRBJ1-1,CASSHGQGWVRNTEAFF
TRBV27,TRBJ2-7,CASSLKGGTSYEQYF
TRBV12-3/TRBV12-4,TRBJ2-2,CASSFLETSGTGELFF
TRBV30,TRBJ1-1,CAWSASNTEAFF
TRBV12-3/TRBV12-4,TRBJ2-1,CASSFETDYNEQFF
TRBV20-1,TRBJ2-7,CSTGQGTEQYF
TRBV3-1,TRBJ1-1,CASSQGLAEAFF
TRBV3-1,TRBJ1-1,CASSQPGARGAFF
TRBV29-1,TRBJ2-3,CSVEAGGATDTQYF
TRBV5-1,TRBJ2-3,CASSLVADTQYF
TRBV18,TRBJ2-1,CASSPPGTRAGEQFF